The sequence of this T cell receptor beta chain was determined in a study of CXCR3-negative and CXCR3-positive naive CD8 T cells. Study-wide results and caveats: TRB CDR3 properties served as the basis for inferring TCR strength, and surface CD5 was comparable between naive subsets. The level of CXCR3 expression partially decreased after cryopreservation; the majority of assays used fresh PBMCs. More hydrophobic TRB CDR3s were found in CXCR3-positive naive cells than in CXCR3-negative naive cells. Comparably high diversity was seen in both naive subsets, and much lower diversity in memory CD8+ cells.

Those CD8+ T cells considered naive were CD45RO-CCR7+CD27+CD95-. TRB cDNA libraries were made by UMI-labeled 5' RACE. TCRdb re-analyzed the 5' RACE reads; it lists each CDR3 protein once, without DNA. This sample's table has 50,000 to 70,000 distinct CDR3 sequences. Germline CDR1 is SQVTM and CDR2 is ANQGSEA. There are 13 residues in the CDR3. A word on this clonotype: The antigen is not known.

Sequencing used naive CXCR3+ CD8+ T cells from blood. Subset meaning: CD45RO-CCR7+CD27+CD95- naive CD8+ T cells expressing CXCR3 (TNR3+). This chain joins TRBV29-1 and TRBJ2-7. The sequence came from a human donor in good health. Some clones in this sample may be carry-over from other donors' samples. This CDR3 reads CSVYSDQTYEQYF.